Listed below are T cell receptor beta chains from one sample, sequenced in a study of cytomegalovirus exposure and HLA in healthy donors. Some clones are missing from TCRdb's copy, which holds only in-frame ones; the method was immunoSEQ multiplex PCR. The repertoire holds over 150,000 clones, with around 80% as singletons. The sequenced sample was PBMCs. Source of these receptors: a male donor in good health and CMV-seropositive. The CDR3 runs from the conserved cysteine through the conserved F or W. Fields, in order: J gene, D gene, V gene, clone size, CDR3 length, CDR3 DNA, CDR3 protein. D genes are given only for firm matches. The listing skips clone size in some rows; elsewhere it reads once, few, many or a size class.

J gene: TRBJ1-2
D gene: -
V gene: TRBV4-3
clone size: -
CDR3 length: 13
CDR3 DNA: TGCGCCAGCAGCCAAGTCCTCTCTTATGGCTACACCTTC
CDR3 protein: CASSQVLSYGYTF

J gene: TRBJ1-1
D gene: TRBD1
V gene: TRBV5-1
clone size: few
CDR3 length: 13
CDR3 DNA: TGCGCCAGCAGCAGGGGGCTGAACACTGAAGCTTTCTTT
CDR3 protein: CASSRGLNTEAFF

J gene: TRBJ1-2
D gene: TRBD1
V gene: TRBV7-2
clone size: -
CDR3 length: 16
CDR3 DNA: TGTGCCAGCAGCGCCGCACCGGGACAGTTAAGCTATGGCTACACCTTC
CDR3 protein: CASSAAPGQLSYGYTF

J gene: TRBJ1-2
D gene: -
V gene: TRBV16
clone size: -
CDR3 length: 13
CDR3 DNA: TGTGCCAGCAGCCAAACCCCATTACGGGGCTACACCTTC
CDR3 protein: CASSQTPLRGYTF

J gene: TRBJ1-3
D gene: -
V gene: TRBV2
clone size: -
CDR3 length: 15
CDR3 DNA: TGTGCCAGCAGTGAAGGGGGGGGCCATGGAAACACCATATATTTT
CDR3 protein: CASSEGGGHGNTIYF

J gene: TRBJ2-1
D gene: -
V gene: TRBV28
clone size: -
CDR3 length: 11
CDR3 DNA: TGTGCCAGCTGGTCCGGGAGTGAGCAGTTCTTC
CDR3 protein: CASWSGSEQFF

J gene: TRBJ1-5
D gene: TRBD1
V gene: TRBV30
clone size: once
CDR3 length: 15
CDR3 DNA: TGTGCCTGGAGCGCCCCCGGACAGGTTGGTCAGCCCCAGCATTTT
CDR3 protein: CAWSAPGQVGQPQHF

J gene: TRBJ2-6
D gene: TRBD1
V gene: TRBV4-3
clone size: once
CDR3 length: 15
CDR3 DNA: TGCGCCAGTAGACAGGGCTCCTCCGGGGCCAACGGCCTGACTTTC
CDR3 protein: CASRQGSSGANGLTF

J gene: TRBJ2-5
D gene: -
V gene: TRBV7-2
clone size: -
CDR3 length: 13
CDR3 DNA: TGTGCCAGCAGCTTTGGGACTGAGGAGACCCAGTACTTC
CDR3 protein: CASSFGTEETQYF

J gene: TRBJ2-1
D gene: -
V gene: TRBV7-2
clone size: few
CDR3 length: 19
CDR3 DNA: TGTGCCAGCAGCATTACGCCCCTTAGTCACTCCCCGCGGGACAATGAGCAGTTCTTC
CDR3 protein: CASSITPLSHSPRDNEQFF

J gene: TRBJ1-5
D gene: -
V gene: TRBV28
clone size: -
CDR3 length: 15
CDR3 DNA: TGTGCCAGCACCATCAACTGGGCACACCATCAGCCCCAGCATTTT
CDR3 protein: CASTINWAHHQPQHF

J gene: TRBJ2-7
D gene: -
V gene: TRBV14
clone size: -
CDR3 length: 14
CDR3 DNA: TGTGCCAGCAGCCGGACGGACGGGGCGGGAGAGCAGTACTTC
CDR3 protein: CASSRTDGAGEQYF

J gene: TRBJ2-5
D gene: TRBD2
V gene: TRBV5-1
clone size: -
CDR3 length: 18
CDR3 DNA: TGCGCCAGCAGCTTGGGAGGACTAGCGGGAGGAAGACAAGAGACCCAGTACTTC
CDR3 protein: CASSLGGLAGGRQETQYF

J gene: TRBJ1-2
D gene: -
V gene: TRBV6-1
clone size: -
CDR3 length: 14
CDR3 DNA: TGTGCCAGCAGCTCTTCGCAGGGCGCAGATGGCTACACCTTC
CDR3 protein: CASSSSQGADGYTF

J gene: TRBJ2-3
D gene: TRBD2
V gene: TRBV28
clone size: once
CDR3 length: 15
CDR3 DNA: TGTGCCAGCAGTTTCCTAGCGGGAGTGGTAGATACGCAGTATTTT
CDR3 protein: CASSFLAGVVDTQYF